This is a list of T cell receptor beta chains from one sample in a study of type 1 regulatory T cells. Their antigens are not known. MiXCR was run by TCRdb on the reads, yielding one entry per CDR3 protein. The sample records tens of thousands of distinct CDR3 sequences, around 21% being singletons. Sample: cultured type 1 regulatory T (Tr1) cells, either the whole culture or a sorted fraction (not recorded which). These receptors were collected from a human donor in good health. The conserved cysteine and the conserved F or W are not part of the CDR3 here. Size is stated for part of the rows, as once, few or many counts, or as a class when the clone is expanded.

J | V | size | CDR3
TRBJ2-7 | TRBV12-3/TRBV12-4 | . | ASSFGGQAKQY
TRBJ2-1 | TRBV29-1 | few | SVETAGGHDEQF
TRBJ2-3 | TRBV12-3/TRBV12-4 | many | ASRLHTDTQY
TRBJ2-1 | TRBV12-3/TRBV12-4 | few | ASSLGGSGRAGEQF
TRBJ2-1 | TRBV29-1 | . | SVESSAPNEQF
TRBJ2-3 | TRBV6-5 | once | ASSYSQATDAQY
TRBJ2-2 | TRBV3-1 | . | ASSQVNTGELF
TRBJ2-1 | TRBV13 | . | ASSLISGAQF
TRBJ2-7 | TRBV5-1 | . | ASSFDIYEQY
TRBJ1-5 | TRBV28 | few | ASSSPGTGGNQPQH
TRBJ1-1 | TRBV20-1 | . | SAGVGRRTEAF
TRBJ1-5 | TRBV20-1 | . | SAEVAYGQPQH
TRBJ2-5 | TRBV20-1 | . | SARTSEGETQY
TRBJ1-2 | TRBV7-9 | . | ASSLGSGGDYGYT
TRBJ2-5 | TRBV5-1 | . | ASSPGSGSETQY
TRBJ2-1 | TRBV29-1 | . | SAQQGGDEQF
TRBJ2-7 | TRBV30 | once | ASRLAGTYEQY
TRBJ2-1 | TRBV18 | few | ASSRGIYNEQF
TRBJ2-3 | TRBV5-1 | . | ASSSSGGDTQY
TRBJ2-5 | TRBV12-3/TRBV12-4 | few | ASRGTGQETQY
TRBJ2-1 | TRBV5-1 | . | ASSSYSSYNEQF
TRBJ2-1 | TRBV5-1 | many | ASSLGDNYNEQF
TRBJ1-4 | TRBV5-1 | many | ASSLTGINEKLF